The following is a TCR beta chain sequence with its context. The antigen remains unidentified. This record belongs to a study of shared clonotypes between healthy human individuals. Sequencing used immunoSEQ multiplex PCR; TCRdb keeps in-frame clones, though not all of them. The sample has some 2,100,000 clones; roughly 95% are singletons. CDR3 length equals 17 residues. Trimming removed 1 base from V and 0 bases from J; junction bases left unmatched: 4. The germline gives CDR1 LNHNV, CDR2 YYDKDF (reference sequence). Study observations and caveats: Only blood was sampled, and tissue TCR repertoires likely differ from blood ones.

Sequenced: naive CD4+ T cells sorted from blood. Specified subset: CD45RA+ positively selected. V usage is TRBV15 and J usage is TRBJ2-3; 10 bases align to TRBD2. This clonotype was obtained from a man younger than 35 in good health. The CDR3 sequence is CATSRGGSGGSTDTQYF. CDR3 in DNA: TGTGCCACCAGCAGAGGAGGTAGCGGGGGGAGCACAGATACGCAGTATTTT. The full variable domain, rest sourced from reference TRBV15 and TRBJ2-3, is DAMVIQNPRYQVTQFGKPVTLSCSQTLNHNVMYWYQQKSSQAPKLLFHYYDKDFNNEADTPDNFQSRRPNTSFCFLDIRSPGLGDTAMYLCATSRGGSGGSTDTQYFGPGTRLTVL.